This entry concerns a single T cell receptor (beta chain). What it binds is unknown. The sample is drawn from a study of regulatory T cells in long-lasting Graves disease. Study background: Antithyroid drugs had been given to newly diagnosed Graves' patients for under 3 months. Notes on the study in general: Among samples with persistent disease, TRBV28, TRBJ1-2 and TRBJ2-5 were favored. Among the persistent patients, some 2,900 public clonotypes were shared, more than the approximately 960 shared among new patients.

The CDR3 totals 16 residues. Germline assignment: CDR1 LNHNV and CDR2 YYDKDF (reference sequence). V lost 3 bases, J lost 3 bases, and 18 bases lay in between. HTBI primers from iRepertoire and Arm-PCR of CDR3 regions yielded the TCR beta libraries. One entry per CDR3 protein results from TCRdb running MiXCR on the multiplex PCR reads. The sample lists under 300,000 distinct CDR3 sequences, around 20% occurring once. Time point described: newly diagnosed GD, antithyroid drugs for less than 3 months. Following extraction of RNA from PBMCs, that RNA was used to make the TCR library. EDTA tubes received about 9.4 milliliters of drawn peripheral blood.

This sequence joins TRBV15 and TRBJ2-7; D possibly matches TRBD1 or TRBD2 (5 bases each). The receptor's source is a female donor with Graves disease. Here the sequenced sample was peripheral blood mononuclear cells (PBMCs), taken at new diagnosis, from a patient treated with antithyroid drugs. DNA for the CDR3: TGTGCCACCAGCAGCTTAGCCGGGACGGCTTACTACGAGCAGTACTTC. Translated, it gives CATSSLAGTAYYEQYF.